These 19 T cell receptor beta chains originate from one sample sequenced in a study of blood T cells in healthy people across ages. Combining a sample-barcoded 5' primer with a J-beta primer mix, a second PCR ran for about 7 to 11 cycles. TCRdb fed the 5' RACE reads into MiXCR, producing one record per CDR3 protein. The repertoire holds approximately 580,000 distinct CDR3 sequences, with less than 25% as singletons. The same sample was also studied in work on T cells of mothers and their children.

Sequenced sample: blood. The receptor set was obtained from a boy between 10 and 17 years old in good health.

Concerning this clonotype itself: At one end, the junction sequence differs from germline, possibly due to a read error. The chain employs TRBV19 and TRBJ2-7, with 9 positions matching TRBD2. CDR1 LNHDA and CDR2 SQIVND come from the germline V gene (reference sequence). This CDR3 contains 16 residues. The CDR3 loop reads CTSTRTPGLASYEQYF. The CDR3 DNA reads TGTACCAGCACTAGAACCCCGGGACTAGCCTCCTACGAGCAGTACTTC.

V is TRBV7-9 and J is TRBJ1-6; D is possibly TRBD1 (6 bases). The V end lost 5 bases, the J end lost 10 bases, and 24 bases lay between the germline ends. Germline CDR1 and CDR2: SEHNR and FQNEAQ (reference sequence). This CDR3 is 17 amino acids long. The CDR3 sequence: CASSPPRVGQISSPLHF. DNA of the CDR3: TGTGCCAGCAGCCCACCTCGGGTGGGACAAATCTCGTCACCCCTCCACTTT.

This clonotype was picked up a small number of times. The chain uses TRBV20-1 and TRBJ1-5; D is perhaps TRBD1 (5 bases). The germline V and J ends were trimmed by 0 bases and 5 bases, with 14 bases remaining between them. Germline lookup yields CDR1 DFQATT and CDR2 SNEGSKA (reference sequence). This CDR3 comprises 15 residues. In nucleotides, the CDR3 is TGCAGTGCTAGAGACCTACAGGTATTCTATCAGCCCCAGCATTTT. Protein: CSARDLQVFYQPQHF.

The rearrangement links TRBV7-6 to TRBJ2-5; no firm D call. Per germline, CDR1 SGHVS and CDR2 FNYEAQ. The CDR3 length is 16 residues. V lost 1 base, J lost 2 bases, and 14 bases lay in between. CDR3 bases: TGTGCCAGCAGCTTAGGGCGGAGCCGGACGCAAGAGACCCAGTACTTC. Amino acid sequence: CASSLGRSRTQETQYF.

This clonotype turned up a few times. The V and J genes are TRBV19 and TRBJ1-5; D is uncertain. Germline-derived CDR1 and CDR2 are LNHDA and SQIVND (reference sequence). CDR3 length: 15 residues. Trimming pared 4 bases from V and 0 bases from J, leaving 10 bases between. In DNA form, the CDR3 reads TGTGCCAGTAGTACCGGAGAGTATAGCAATCAGCCCCAGCATTTT. Protein sequence: CASSTGEYSNQPQHF.

The chain recombines TRBV4-3 with TRBJ2-2, with D hard to call. Germline V gives CDR1 LGHNA, CDR2 YSLEER. CDR3 size: 17 residues. Trimming removed 0 bases from V and 6 bases from J, with 17 bases in between. The CDR3 nucleotides read TGCGCCAGCAGCCAAGATCTTCAGCGTGAGGTGTCCGGGGAGCTGTTTTTT. Amino acids: CASSQDLQREVSGELFF.

This chain joins TRBV7-2 and TRBJ2-7; 9 bases are shared with TRBD1. J was trimmed by 6 bases and V by 3 bases; bases with no gene match: 6. CDR3 size: 14 residues. Germline V lookup: CDR1 SGHTA, CDR2 FQGNSA. The CDR3 bases are TGTGCCAGCAGCTTTAGGGACAGGGTTTCCGAGCAGTACTTC. Its translation is CASSFRDRVSEQYF.

The gene calls are TRBV7-2 and TRBJ2-5, with D unclear. Per germline, CDR1 SGHTA and CDR2 FQGNSA. The CDR3 spans 15 residues. V was shortened by 5 bases and J by 2 bases, with 15 bases between the two germline ends. DNA for the CDR3: TGTGCCAGCAGCCTCCCCCTTGGCCCGCAAGAGACCCAGTACTTC. As protein: CASSLPLGPQETQYF.

The chain recombines TRBV11-2 with TRBJ2-5; no clear D gene. The CDR3 spans 12 residues. CDR1 and CDR2 from the germline V gene are SGHAT and FQNNGV. V lost 6 bases, J lost 8 bases, and 13 bases lay in between. Written as DNA, the CDR3 is TGTGCCAGCAGTTCGCCTCCCAGTACCCAGTACTTC. It encodes CASSSPPSTQYF.

This sequence joins TRBV7-3 and TRBJ1-3; D uncertain. V was cut by 3 bases and J by 2 bases, with 5 bases left in between. The CDR3 is 13 amino acids. From germline, CDR1 is SGHTA and CDR2 FQGTGA. The CDR3 DNA reads as TGTGCCAGCAGCTTTGAACCTGGAAACACCATATATTTT. Its translation is CASSFEPGNTIYF. Looking up the rest from reference TRBV7-3 and TRBJ1-3 gives the full variable domain: GAGVSQTPSNKVTEKGKYVELRCDPISGHTALYWYRQSLGQGPEFLIYFQGTGAADDSGLPNDRFFAVRPEGSVSTLKIQRTERGDSAVYLCASSFEPGNTIYFGEGSWLTVV.

This clonotype came up a few times. This rearrangement joins TRBV25-1 to TRBJ2-1; tentative D call: TRBD1 (6 bases). Germline CDR1 and CDR2: MGHDK and SYGVNS. There are 13 residues in the CDR3. V was shortened by 6 bases and J by 6 bases, with 12 bases between the two germline ends. CDR3 sequence reads: CASSLQGSNEQFF. CDR3 coding DNA: TGTGCCAGCAGCCTACAGGGCAGCAATGAGCAGTTCTTC.

The chain couples TRBV29-1 to TRBJ1-1; 7 nucleotides match TRBD1. Losses at the gene ends were 0 bases for V and 1 base for J; bases not matched to a gene: 2. The CDR3 runs 14 residues. Germline CDR1 reads SQVTM; CDR2 reads ANQGSEA. CDR3 sequence (DNA): TGCAGCGTTGAAGATACAGGGGCGAACACTGAAGCTTTCTTT. Protein sequence: CSVEDTGANTEAFF.

This clonotype was observed a handful of times. The chain recombines TRBV29-1 with TRBJ2-1, with TRBD2 matching over 8 bases. The CDR3 is 12 residues long. The germline V gene has CDR1 SQVTM and CDR2 ANQGSEA. V was clipped by 3 bases and J by 13 bases; unmatched bases: 8. The CDR3 bases are TGCAGCGTTGATCCGGGGGGGGGCGGACAGTTCTTC. As protein: CSVDPGGGGQFF.

This chain joins TRBV27 and TRBJ1-3, with D uncertain. Germline CDR1 is MNHEY and CDR2 is SMNVEV (reference sequence). Between the trimmed V and J ends, which lost 3 bases and 0 bases, there was a span of 6 bases. The CDR3 runs to 14 residues. The CDR3 sequence is CASSFRYSGNTIYF. CDR3 nucleotides: TGTGCCAGCAGTTTTAGGTACTCTGGAAACACCATATATTTT.

There are a few counts of this clonotype. The rearrangement links TRBV9 to TRBJ1-2, with a weak D call TRBD1 (5 bases). The CDR3 is 13 residues long. Germline values: CDR1 SGDLS, CDR2 YYNGEE. V lost 0 bases, J lost 7 bases, and 10 bases lay in between. In DNA, the CDR3 is TGTGCCAGCAGCGTAGGTGGAGGGGCTGGCTACACCTTC. Encoded protein: CASSVGGGAGYTF.

This clonotype was observed a handful of times. The V call is TRBV6-2 or TRBV6-3, the J call TRBJ2-3, with D perhaps TRBD2 (6 bases). The V gene lost 7 bases and the J gene lost 2 bases, with 19 bases spanning the gap. CDR1 is MNHEY, CDR2 SVGEGT, per germline. The CDR3 spans 16 residues. Here the CDR3 DNA reads TGTGCCAGCACTCGGGACGGAGGGCCCGACACAGATACGCAGTATTTT. Protein: CASTRDGGPDTDTQYF.

The table lists this clonotype with a few counts. This chain uses TRBV4-3 with TRBJ2-1; 10 bases agree with TRBD2. With 1 base clipped from V and 4 bases from J, the junction kept 10 bases outside the gene matches. The CDR3 contains 18 residues. Germline values: CDR1 LGHNA, CDR2 YSLEER. In DNA, the CDR3 is TGCGCCAGCAGCCAAGGGGGTAGCGGGGGGATCTTATACAATGAGCAGTTCTTC. Its protein product is CASSQGGSGGILYNEQFF.

V is TRBV7-8 and J is TRBJ1-4, with 7 positions matching TRBD1. The CDR3 spans 15 residues. Unmatched junction bases numbered 7, after V lost 2 bases and J lost 7 bases. Germline CDR1 and CDR2: SGHVS and FQNEAQ. CDR3 protein: CASSLTGVPGEKLFF. The CDR3 DNA reads TGTGCCAGCAGCTTAACAGGGGTGCCAGGTGAAAAACTGTTTTTT.

The chain employs TRBV20-1 and TRBJ1-4; tentatively, D is TRBD1 (5 bases). The CDR3 covers 15 residues. Trimming removed 0 bases from V and 8 bases from J, with 16 bases in between. CDR1 and CDR2 (germline): DFQATT, SNEGSKA (reference sequence). The CDR3 sequence is CSARDAGEGEEKLFF. Written as DNA, the CDR3 is TGCAGTGCTAGAGATGCGGGGGAGGGAGAGGAAAAACTGTTTTTT.